This T cell receptor (beta chain) was sequenced during a study of shared clonotypes between healthy human individuals. Measured with immunoSEQ multiplex PCR; TCRdb has only the in-frame clones, and not every one. The sample has 1,400,000 or so clones, approximately 98.5% seen once. The CDR3 sequence is 16 residues long. V lost 4 bases to trimming and J lost 4 bases; unmatched junction nucleotides: 11. Germline V gene lookup returns CDR1 SGHVS and CDR2 FQNEAQ. The rearrangement joins TRBV7-8 to TRBJ2-7, with 9 positions matching TRBD1. This TCR came from a man aged 30 to 45 in good health. The specimen was naive CD4+ T cells sorted from blood. Subset specified: CD45RA+ positively selected. CDR3 DNA sequence: TGTGCCAGCAGCTCCCCCCGGGACAGGGACCAATACGAGCAGTACTTC. Its protein is CASSSPRDRDQYEQYF.